These 16 T cell receptor beta chains share one sample of origin, sequenced in a study of T-cell reconstitution after alpha-beta-depleted transplantation in children. A TCRbeta library incorporating unique molecular identifiers was prepared. TCRdb called the PCR reads again in MiXCR, with one record for every CDR3 protein. This repertoire shows about 1,000,000 distinct CDR3 sequences, roughly 29% found once; its top ten account for about 28%. This sample comprised PBMCs, mostly from graft donor cells, obtained 360 days after TCRalphabeta/CD19-depleted stem cell transplant. Receptor source: a boy under three years old who had a stem cell transplant for SCID, so the T cells may come from the graft donor.

This clonotype was found a few times. V is TRBV24-1 and J is TRBJ2-2; maybe TRBD1 (6 bases). Trimming cost V 4 bases and J 0 bases, with 11 bases left between them. This CDR3 comprises 16 residues. Germline V lookup: CDR1 KGHDR, CDR2 SFDVKD. Written as DNA, the CDR3 is TGTGCCACCAGTGACCCAGGGGTAACGAACACCGGGGAGCTGTTTTTT. It specifies CATSDPGVTNTGELFF.

This clonotype was counted only a few times. Sequence at one end of the junction differs from germline and may be a read error. The J gene is TRBJ1-2, the V gene TRBV7-9; D is unresolved. Germline CDR1 reads SEHNR; CDR2 reads FQNEAQ (reference sequence). CDR3 length: 12 residues. In DNA, the CDR3 is TGTGCCAGCAGCTTAGCCACAGCAGAACCATCCTTC. Amino acid sequence: CASSLATAEPSF.

The V gene is TRBV28, the J gene TRBJ2-1, with D possibly TRBD1 on 6 matching bases. The CDR3 spans 14 residues. Germline CDR1 and CDR2: MDHEN and SYDVKM. V was pared by 6 bases and J by 6 bases, with 15 bases between. CDR3 nucleotides: TGTGCCAGCAGCAATTCCCGAGGGGGCAATGAGCAGTTCTTC. It is translated as CASSNSRGGNEQFF.

This chain links TRBV2 with TRBJ2-3; TRBD1 is a possible D gene (6 bases). The length of the CDR3 is 15 residues. Trimming left V 7 bases short and J 2 bases short, with 16 bases between. Germline V gives CDR1 SNHLY, CDR2 FYNNEI. The CDR3 region is CASTRTETFTDTQYF. The CDR3 DNA sequence: TGTGCCAGCACGAGGACAGAGACCTTCACAGATACGCAGTATTTT.

This chain joins TRBV20-1 and TRBJ2-3; no reliable D call. There are 12 residues in the CDR3. Germline V gene lookup returns CDR1 DFQATT and CDR2 SNEGSKA (reference sequence). V was clipped by 3 bases and J by 5 bases, with 9 bases between them. In DNA form, the CDR3 reads TGCAGTGCTAGGATCGGCGGAGATACGCAGTATTTT. Its protein is CSARIGGDTQYF.

This clonotype was found a few times. The chain links TRBV5-4 to TRBJ2-7, with 10 bases aligning to TRBD1. Germline V lookup: CDR1 SGHNT, CDR2 YYREEE (reference sequence). CDR3 length: 19 residues. Losses at the gene ends were 3 bases for V and 0 bases for J; bases not matched to a gene: 15. The CDR3: CASSWAPGQGRRISYEQYF. Here the CDR3 DNA reads TGTGCCAGCAGCTGGGCCCCGGGACAGGGGAGGAGAATCTCCTACGAGCAGTACTTC.

This chain uses TRBV12-3 or TRBV12-4 with TRBJ1-1, with D uncertain. This CDR3 contains 14 residues. V lost 3 bases and J 5 bases, leaving 13 bases between the germline ends. This chain's CDR3 is CASSLGFADTEAFF. CDR3 sequence (DNA): TGTGCCAGCAGTTTGGGTTTTGCGGATACTGAAGCTTTCTTT.

The J gene is TRBJ2-5, the V gene TRBV10-3; TRBD1 matches at 7 bases. The CDR3 contains 14 residues. With 7 bases clipped from V and 5 bases from J, the junction kept 10 bases outside the gene matches. Germline V gene sequence: CDR1 ENHRY, CDR2 SYGVKD. The CDR3 loop reads CAIKAQGVRETQYF. The CDR3 DNA reads as TGTGCCATCAAAGCGCAGGGGGTGCGGGAGACCCAGTACTTC.

The sample holds a few counts of this clonotype. This chain links TRBV6-1 with TRBJ1-5, with D perhaps matching TRBD1 (6 bases). CDR1 MNHNS and CDR2 SASEGT come from the germline V gene. The V and J ends lost 4 bases and 5 bases respectively, with 15 bases between them. CDR3 length: 15 residues. In DNA, the CDR3 is TGTGCCAGCAGTGGGATGTCGGGACATGATCAGCCCCAGCATTTT. This gives the protein CASSGMSGHDQPQHF.

The chain recombines TRBV4-1 with TRBJ1-1; tentative D call: TRBD1 (6 bases). Trimming pared 2 bases from V and 1 base from J, leaving 14 bases between. The germline gives CDR1 MGHRA, CDR2 YSYEKL. The length of the CDR3 is 16 residues. CDR3 nucleotide sequence: TGCGCCAGCAGCCAAAACCAGGGGATAAGGAACACTGAAGCTTTCTTT. It codes for CASSQNQGIRNTEAFF.

This clonotype was counted only a few times. The CDR3 reads CAWRGNGETQYF. DNA for the CDR3: TGTGCCTGGAGAGGGAATGGAGAGACCCAGTACTTC. The chain carries TRBV30 and TRBJ2-5; D is unclear. V dropped 3 bases and J dropped 4 bases, with 9 bases sitting between them. CDR1 and CDR2 from the germline V gene are GTSNPN and SVGIG (reference sequence). This CDR3 is built from 12 residues.

This chain joins TRBV20-1 and TRBJ1-3; D unclear. This CDR3 has 13 amino acids. Trimming removed 3 bases at V and 0 bases at J, with 6 bases between. Germline values: CDR1 DFQATT, CDR2 SNEGSKA (reference sequence). CDR3 protein: CSARVPSGNTIYF. The DNA of the CDR3 is TGCAGTGCTAGGGTTCCCTCTGGAAACACCATATATTTT.

This clonotype has only a few counts. This chain uses TRBV12-3 or TRBV12-4 with TRBJ2-7; no definite D call. The CDR3 runs 12 residues. V lost 7 bases and J 4 bases, leaving 11 bases between the germline ends. For the CDR3, the DNA is TGTGCCAGCACCTCACTGGGATACGAGCAGTACTTC. This codes for CASTSLGYEQYF.

CDR3 in amino acids: CASSVEGGLGTDTQYF. In DNA form, the CDR3 reads TGTGCCAGCAGCGTAGAGGGGGGTCTAGGCACAGATACGCAGTATTTT. The chain has TRBV9 and TRBJ2-3; D may match TRBD1 or TRBD2 (6 bases each). From germline, CDR1 is SGDLS and CDR2 YYNGEE. The CDR3 contains 16 residues. V was clipped by 0 bases and J by 1 base, with 12 bases between them.

The rearrangement links TRBV12-3 or TRBV12-4 to TRBJ2-1, with 10 positions matching TRBD2. The CDR3 sequence is 17 residues long. Trimming cost V 6 bases and J 0 bases; bases outside gene matches: 8. The CDR3 loop is CASSGLAAPGSYNEQFF. CDR3 DNA: TGTGCCAGCAGCGGACTAGCGGCGCCGGGCTCCTACAATGAGCAGTTCTTC.

The chain couples TRBV7-2 to TRBJ1-2; D remains unclear. Trimming stripped 1 base from V and 13 bases from J, with 19 bases between. From germline, CDR1 is SGHTA and CDR2 FQGNSA. CDR3 length: 14 residues. CDR3 amino acids: CASSLGNRAGWLTF. The CDR3 DNA reads TGTGCCAGCAGCTTAGGGAACAGAGCCGGGTGGCTCACCTTC.